A single TCR beta chain is shown here with its context. The V segment lost 4 bases and the J segment 4 bases; nucleotides outside the gene matches: 7. CDR3 size: 15 residues. Per germline, CDR1 LNHDA and CDR2 SQIVND (reference sequence). The entry originates in a study of blood T cell repertoires in COVID-19. Whole-study context: Spain, Italy and the United States supplied samples that represented acute and convalescent COVID-19. T cells, B-cell-depleted T cells, or PBMCs supplied cDNA or gDNA.

Authors' processing steps: Reference gene primer amplification gave nucleated cell count estimates. Generated by immunoSEQ multiplex PCR, the TCRdb table keeps only in-frame clones and is missing some. V, J and clone size are taken as reported in that table, and D and trimming were inferred from the DNA itself. The profile shows 55,000 to 80,000 clones, around 84% of them singletons. Source material: peripheral blood. The sequence came from a man in his 70s with acute or convalescent COVID-19. This sequence joins TRBV19 and TRBJ1-1; 9 positions match TRBD1. CDR3 protein: CASSTGTGLITEAFF. Written as DNA, the CDR3 is TGTGCCAGTAGTACGGGGACAGGGTTGATCACTGAAGCTTTCTTT.